Listed below are T cell receptor beta chains from one sample, sequenced in a study of blood T cell repertoires in COVID-19. Sequencing was performed with immunoSEQ multiplex PCR; in TCRdb, only in-frame clones are kept and a portion is missing. The table records 30,000 to 40,000 clones, approximately 85% of them present only once. The material sequenced was peripheral blood. The receptors were gathered from a man aged 55 to 70 with active or convalescent COVID-19. CDR3s include the opening cysteine and the closing phenylalanine or tryptophan. A D gene is named only where the DNA matches it firmly. Clone sizes are given selectively: once, few, many, or a class where the clone is expanded.

>TRBV6-5|TRBD1|TRBJ2-2|NA
CASSQDRSVGELFF
TGTGCCAGCAGTCAGGACAGGTCTGTCGGGGAGCTGTTTTTT
>TRBV7-9|TRBD1|TRBJ1-2|NA
CASSVLPGQGYTF
TGTGCCAGCAGCGTCCTCCCGGGACAGGGCTACACCTTC
>TRBV10-3|TRBD1|TRBJ1-5|NA
CAIRDGTGNQPQHF
TGTGCCATCAGAGACGGGACAGGGAATCAGCCCCAGCATTTT
>TRBV7-9|TRBD1|TRBJ2-5|NA
CASSLGQGLWVQETQYF
TGTGCCAGCAGCTTAGGACAGGGGCTCTGGGTTCAAGAGACCCAGTACTTC
>TRBV5-1|NA|TRBJ1-3|once
CASSLAQGLGNTIYF
TGCGCCAGCAGCTTGGCGCAGGGGCTTGGAAACACCATATATTTT
>TRBV5-1|NA|TRBJ1-1|NA
CASSLRAGPNTEAFF
TGCGCCAGCAGCTTGAGGGCAGGGCCGAACACTGAAGCTTTCTTT
>TRBV7-6|TRBD2|TRBJ2-3|NA
CASSLDVAGGDTQYF
TGTGCCAGCAGCTTAGACGTAGCGGGAGGAGATACGCAGTATTTT
>TRBV2|NA|TRBJ1-1|NA
CASSAYTEAFF
TGTGCCAGCAGTGCCTACACTGAAGCTTTCTTT
>TRBV27|NA|TRBJ2-2|NA
CASSTIGGYTGELFF
TGTGCCAGCAGCACTATAGGAGGGTACACCGGGGAGCTGTTTTTT
>TRBV7-2|NA|TRBJ2-3|NA
CASSLGAGWVQDTQYF
TGTGCCAGCAGCTTAGGGGCAGGGTGGGTCCAAGATACGCAGTATTTT
>TRBV5-6|NA|TRBJ2-1|NA
CASSFGLYNEQFF
TGTGCCAGCAGCTTTGGACTCTACAATGAGCAGTTCTTC
>TRBV11-3|TRBD2|TRBJ2-1|NA
CASRQREDEQFF
TGTGCCAGCAGACAGCGGGAGGACGAGCAGTTCTTC
>TRBV6-5|TRBD2|TRBJ2-3|NA
CAITSGGSTDTQYF
TGTGCCATTACTAGCGGGGGCAGCACAGATACGCAGTATTTT
>TRBV7-2|NA|TRBJ1-5|NA
CASSPRWGGDQPQHF
TGTGCCAGCAGCCCAAGATGGGGCGGCGATCAGCCCCAGCATTTT
>TRBV13|TRBD1|TRBJ2-6|NA
CASSRQGHPVLTF
TGTGCCAGCAGCCGACAGGGCCACCCCGTCCTGACTTTC
>TRBV19|NA|TRBJ1-3|NA
CASSTGYSGNTIYF
TGTGCCAGTAGTACAGGGTACTCTGGAAACACCATATATTTT
>TRBV28|TRBD2|TRBJ2-2|NA
CASSAVPGLAGETTNTGELFF
TGTGCCAGCAGTGCCGTTCCGGGACTAGCGGGGGAAACAACGAACACCGGGGAGCTGTTTTTT
>TRBV5-1|NA|TRBJ2-1|NA
CASSLVQGGSWFF
TGCGCCAGCAGCTTGGTACAGGGCGGGTCGTGGTTCTTC
>TRBV18|NA|TRBJ1-5|NA
CASSPGGNQPQHF
TGTGCCAGCTCACCGGGAGGCAATCAGCCCCAGCATTTT
>TRBV28|TRBD2|TRBJ2-3|NA
CASRGTSLGTDTQYF
TGTGCCAGCAGGGGGACTAGCTTGGGCACAGATACGCAGTATTTT
>TRBV25-1|NA|TRBJ1-5|NA
CAFKRGDQPQHF
TGTGCCTTTAAGCGGGGGGATCAGCCCCAGCATTTT
>TRBV28|NA|TRBJ1-4|NA
CASSSPGLGGTWFF
TGTGCCAGCAGTTCTCCCGGACTAGGGGGAACTTGGTTTTTT
>TRBV19|NA|TRBJ1-5|NA
CATSLSNQPQHF
TGTGCCACTTCGTTGAGCAATCAGCCCCAGCATTTT
>TRBV29-1|TRBD2|TRBJ2-5|NA
CSVEDLWRGMGTQYF
TGCAGCGTTGAAGATCTTTGGCGGGGGATGGGGACCCAGTACTTC
>TRBV9|TRBD2|TRBJ2-1|NA
CASSPLMGGGHHNEQFF
TGTGCCAGCAGCCCTCTCATGGGGGGGGGTCATCACAATGAGCAGTTCTTC
>TRBV5-4|TRBD2|TRBJ2-1|NA
CASSPVAGAHNEQFF
TGTGCCAGCAGCCCGGTAGCGGGGGCACACAATGAGCAGTTCTTC
>TRBV11-3|NA|TRBJ2-3|NA
CASSFIPGLTDTQYF
TGTGCCAGCAGCTTTATCCCGGGACTCACAGATACGCAGTATTTT
>TRBV12-5|TRBD2|TRBJ2-1|NA
CASGLVIAGDNNEQFF
TGTGCTAGTGGTTTGGTAATAGCGGGAGATAACAATGAGCAGTTCTTC
>TRBV4-1|TRBD1|TRBJ1-2|few
CASSHINTGGARGYTF
TGCGCCAGCAGCCACATCAACACAGGGGGCGCGCGGGGCTACACCTTC
>TRBV6-2/TRBV6-3|TRBD1|TRBJ1-2|NA
CASSETGNYGYTF
TGTGCCAGCAGTGAGACAGGGAACTATGGCTACACCTTC
>TRBV28|NA|TRBJ1-2|NA
CASRGTGYAYTF
TGTGCCAGCCGGGGGACGGGTTATGCCTACACCTTC
>TRBV5-1|TRBD2|TRBJ2-5|NA
CASSLSSGGHQETQYF
TGCGCCAGCAGCTTGTCAAGCGGGGGCCACCAAGAGACCCAGTACTTC
>TRBV5-4|TRBD2|TRBJ2-1|NA
CASSRGGRSYNEQFF
TGTGCCAGCAGCCGGGGGGGGAGATCCTACAATGAGCAGTTCTTC
>TRBV9|NA|TRBJ1-6|once
CASSPSARGNSPLHF
TGTGCCAGCAGTCCTTCCGCCAGGGGTAATTCACCCCTCCACTTT
>TRBV6-5|TRBD1|TRBJ1-1|few
CTSPPGQGVTEAFF
TGTACCTCACCCCCGGGACAGGGGGTCACTGAAGCTTTCTTT
>TRBV7-9|TRBD1|TRBJ2-1|NA
CASSAPSGTGGNEQFF
TGTGCCAGCAGCGCCCCGTCCGGGACAGGGGGCAATGAGCAGTTCTTC
>TRBV10-3|TRBD1|TRBJ2-1|NA
CAISPGTGPGNEQFF
TGTGCCATCAGTCCCGGGACAGGGCCGGGGAATGAGCAGTTCTTC